This T cell receptor beta chain was recovered during a study of CD8 T cells in ankylosing spondylitis. In germline, CDR1 is SQVTM, CDR2 ANQGSEA. The CDR3 spans 11 residues. Trimming removed 7 bases at V and 7 bases at J, with 13 bases between. To note about this clonotype: Its antigen is as yet unknown.

Study results and caveats: As for the disease-linked clones, they showed a CD8+ phenotype and occurred at relatively low frequencies in peripheral blood. Before this, some motif variants had been reported in reactive arthritis synovial fluid and blood. Researchers reportedly found disease-linked clones significantly enriched in matched ankylosing spondylitis synovial fluid. Fewer than ten highly homologous variants made up a TCR beta motif, and this motif appeared characteristic of ankylosing spondylitis blood.

5'-RACE, quantitative and with molecular barcodes, yielded the TCR beta libraries. From the 5' RACE reads, TCRdb called clonotypes with MiXCR, one entry per CDR3 protein. The sample lists 670,000 or so distinct CDR3 sequences, over 15% occurring once. This clonotype originated in a male donor with ankylosing spondylitis. J is TRBJ1-2 and V is TRBV29-1; perhaps TRBD1 as D (6 bases). Sample: blood, either unsorted or a sorted T cell fraction (not recorded which). The DNA of the CDR3 is TGCAGCGCCCCGAGGGGGGCTGGCTACACCTTC. The encoded protein is CSAPRGAGYTF.